Listed here are 10 T cell receptor beta chains from one sample, sequenced in a study of T cell repertoires in cytomegalovirus infection. In TCRdb, the reads were re-called with MiXCR into one record per CDR3 protein. The data show 200,000 to 300,000 distinct CDR3 sequences, around 6.2% seen once. Sample: PBMCs. These receptors originate from a human donor in good health (CMV status not recorded). Some clones in this sample may be carry-over from other donors' samples.

This clonotype came up many times. The chain has TRBV7-9 and TRBJ2-1, with TRBD2 identical over 12 bases. This CDR3 comprises 17 residues. The V gene end was trimmed by 5 bases and the J gene end by 4 bases; junction bases not matched to a gene: 9. Germline V gene data show CDR1 as SEHNR and CDR2 as FQNEAQ (reference sequence). In DNA form, the CDR3 reads TGTGCCAGCAGCAGTCTTGACCTAGCGGGGGGGTACAATGAGCAGTTCTTC. Encoded protein: CASSSLDLAGGYNEQFF.

Ten or more counts support this clonotype. The V gene is TRBV7-9, the J gene TRBJ1-1, with D perhaps TRBD1 (5 bases). Per germline, CDR1 SEHNR and CDR2 FQNEAQ (reference sequence). The V and J ends lost 1 base and 2 bases respectively, with 8 bases between them. The CDR3 extends over 14 amino acids. CDR3 sequence: CASSLGGVNTEAFF. The CDR3 DNA is TGTGCCAGCAGCTTAGGGGGGGTTAACACTGAAGCTTTCTTT.

This rearrangement joins TRBV7-2 to TRBJ1-1; TRBD1 aligns across 11 bases. Germline CDR1 reads SGHTA; CDR2 reads FQGNSA. This CDR3 has 15 amino acids. Unmatched junction bases numbered 12, after V lost 11 bases and J lost 4 bases. Written as DNA, the CDR3 is TGTGCCGGCTGCTTAAGGGGGACAGGGGGCACTGAAGCTTTCTTT. Residues: CAGCLRGTGGTEAFF.

This clonotype occurred a few times. This chain connects TRBV6-6 to TRBJ1-5; D may be TRBD1 (6 bases). V lost 1 base, J lost 6 bases, and 13 bases lay in between. CDR1 and CDR2 (germline): MNHNY, SVGAGI (reference sequence). CDR3 length: 15 amino acids. In nucleotides, the CDR3 is TGTGCCAGCAGTTACTTACAGGGAACGGGTCAGCCCCAGCATTTT. Its translation: CASSYLQGTGQPQHF.

This clonotype occurred many times. The CDR3 loop reads CASSYLYNRDDEQYF. CDR3 bases: TGTGCCAGCAGTTACCTCTACAACAGGGACGACGAGCAGTACTTC. The chain is built from TRBV6-2 or TRBV6-3 and TRBJ2-7, with D possibly TRBD1 on 6 matching bases. V was shortened by 2 bases and J by 5 bases, with 16 bases between the two germline ends. The CDR3 extends over 15 amino acids. The V gene's germline CDR1 is MNHEY and CDR2 SVGEGT.

This clonotype was recorded at least ten times. The chain has TRBV7-8 and TRBJ2-5, with 9 bases matching TRBD1. This CDR3 contains 16 residues. V shed 4 bases, J shed 3 bases, and the junction held 9 bases outside the gene matches. The germline V gene encodes CDR1 SGHVS and CDR2 FQNEAQ. Here the CDR3 reads CASSSYPGQGKETQYF. CDR3 nucleotide sequence: TGTGCCAGCAGCTCGTACCCGGGACAGGGAAAAGAGACCCAGTACTTC.

This clonotype was seen repeatedly, ten times or more. The rearrangement uses TRBV20-1 and TRBJ1-5, with a tentative D call TRBD1 (5 bases). CDR1 is DFQATT, CDR2 SNEGSKA, per germline (reference sequence). V lost 1 base to trimming and J lost 2 bases, with 12 bases between them. CDR3 length equals 15 residues. The DNA for the CDR3 is TGCAGTGCTAGAGGGACATCGGGCCGCAATCAGCCCCAGCATTTT. Residues: CSARGTSGRNQPQHF.

This clonotype showed up many times. The genes are TRBV28 and TRBJ1-2; 8 nucleotides match TRBD1. The CDR3 runs 15 residues. Per the germline V gene, CDR1 is MDHEN and CDR2 is SYDVKM. V was clipped by 5 bases and J by 6 bases; unmatched bases: 11. CDR3: CASSTAATGDDGYTF. The CDR3 DNA sequence: TGTGCCAGCAGTACCGCAGCGACAGGGGATGATGGCTACACCTTC.

This clonotype was picked up many times. The rearrangement uses TRBV2 and TRBJ2-5; 12 nucleotides line up with TRBD1. V lost 4 bases to trimming and J lost 6 bases; unmatched junction nucleotides: 9. From germline, CDR1 is SNHLY and CDR2 FYNNEI. The CDR3 loop spans 16 amino acids. For the CDR3, the DNA is TGTGCCAGCAGTGGAGATATGGGACAGGGGGCAAAGACCCAGTACTTC. Amino acid sequence: CASSGDMGQGAKTQYF.

This clonotype has a count of ten or more. The rearrangement uses TRBV14 and TRBJ1-1; maybe TRBD1 (5 bases). V lost 3 bases to trimming and J lost 5 bases, with 10 bases between them. Germline V gene data show CDR1 as SGHDN and CDR2 as FVKESK. The CDR3 totals 13 residues. The DNA for the CDR3 is TGTGCCAGCAGCCAGGGGCAGGGAACTGAAGCTTTCTTT. Protein product: CASSQGQGTEAFF. Based on the CDR3 plus reference TRBV14 and TRBJ1-1, the full variable domain is EAGVTQFPSHSVIEKGQTVTLRCDPISGHDNLYWYRRVMGKEIKFLLHFVKESKQDESGMPNNRFLAERTGGTYSTLKVQPAELEDSGVYFCASSQGQGTEAFFGQGTRLTVV.